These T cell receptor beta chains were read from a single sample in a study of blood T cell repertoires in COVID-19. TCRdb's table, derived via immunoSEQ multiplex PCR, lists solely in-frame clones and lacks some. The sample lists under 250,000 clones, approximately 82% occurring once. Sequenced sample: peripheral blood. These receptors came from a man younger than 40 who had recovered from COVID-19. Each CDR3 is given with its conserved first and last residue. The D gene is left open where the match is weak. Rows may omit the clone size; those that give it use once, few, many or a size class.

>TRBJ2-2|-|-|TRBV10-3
CAISVKPRDTGELFF
TGTGCCATCAGTGTTAAGCCACGGGACACCGGGGAGCTGTTTTTT
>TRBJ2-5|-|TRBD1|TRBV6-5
CASSRGQEQETQYF
TGTGCCAGCAGCCGCGGACAGGAGCAAGAGACCCAGTACTTC
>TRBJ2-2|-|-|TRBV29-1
CSVRDSNTGELFF
TGCAGCGTAAGGGACTCGAACACCGGGGAGCTGTTTTTT
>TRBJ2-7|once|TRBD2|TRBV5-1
CASKKGLAGGLLGEQYF
TGCGCCAGCAAAAAAGGACTAGCGGGGGGCCTACTCGGAGAGCAGTACTTC
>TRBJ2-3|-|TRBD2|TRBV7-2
CASSLEGGATQYF
TGTGCCAGCAGCTTAGAGGGAGGGGCGACGCAGTATTTT
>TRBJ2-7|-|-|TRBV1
CTSSHGDGLHSYEQYF
TGCACCAGCAGCCATGGTGACGGACTCCACTCCTACGAGCAGTACTTC
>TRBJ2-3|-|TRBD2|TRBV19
CATSGGRSSTDTQYF
TGTGCCACTAGCGGGGGGCGTAGTAGCACAGATACGCAGTATTTT
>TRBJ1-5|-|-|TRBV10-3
CAISGQPNQPQHF
TGTGCCATCAGTGGACAGCCTAATCAGCCCCAGCATTTT
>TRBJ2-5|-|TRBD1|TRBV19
CASSTGQGRRETQYF
TGTGCCAGTAGTACGGGACAGGGGAGGCGAGAGACCCAGTACTTC
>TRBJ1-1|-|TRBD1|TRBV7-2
CASSLDNRTGGKAFF
TGTGCCAGCAGCTTAGATAACCGGACAGGGGGTAAGGCTTTCTTT
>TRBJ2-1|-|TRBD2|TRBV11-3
CASSRRTSGDYNEQFF
TGTGCCAGCAGCCGCAGAACTAGCGGGGACTACAATGAGCAGTTCTTC
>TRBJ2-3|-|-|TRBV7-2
CASSLPRWAQYF
TGTGCCAGCAGCCTCCCGAGGTGGGCGCAGTATTTT
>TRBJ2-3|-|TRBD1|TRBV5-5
CAGGTGPSTDTQYF
TGTGCCGGGGGGACAGGGCCCTCCACAGATACGCAGTATTTT
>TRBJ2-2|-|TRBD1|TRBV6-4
CATSQGTGHTGELFF
TGTGCCACTTCGCAGGGGACAGGGCACACCGGGGAGCTGTTTTTT
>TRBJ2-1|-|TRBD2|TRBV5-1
CASSLRTSGYNEQFF
TGCGCCAGCAGCTTACGGACTAGCGGTTACAATGAGCAGTTCTTC
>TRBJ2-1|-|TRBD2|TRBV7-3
CASSRTSGYNEQFF
TGTGCCAGCAGCCGGACTAGCGGATACAATGAGCAGTTCTTC
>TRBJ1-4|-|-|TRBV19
CASSMSGWNEKLFF
TGTGCCAGTAGTATGTCCGGGTGGAACGAAAAACTGTTTTTT
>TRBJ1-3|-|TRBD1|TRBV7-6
CASSLAQGGGGNTIYF
TGTGCCAGCAGCTTGGCCCAGGGGGGAGGAGGAAACACCATATATTTT
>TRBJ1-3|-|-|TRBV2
CASGISGSGNTIYF
TGTGCCAGCGGAATTTCGGGCTCTGGAAACACCATATATTTT
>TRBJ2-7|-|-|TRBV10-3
CAISDARAGDEQYF
TGTGCCATCAGCGACGCGAGAGCAGGGGACGAGCAGTACTTC
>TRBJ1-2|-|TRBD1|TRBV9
CASSAQDRADGYTF
TGTGCCAGCAGCGCACAGGACAGGGCCGATGGCTACACCTTC
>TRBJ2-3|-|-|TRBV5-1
CASSPSGSTDTQYF
TGCGCCAGCAGCCCTTCTGGCAGCACAGATACGCAGTATTTT
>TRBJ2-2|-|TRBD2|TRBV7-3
CASSSKDRGAGELFF
TGTGCCAGCAGCTCAAAGGACCGGGGGGCCGGGGAGCTGTTTTTT
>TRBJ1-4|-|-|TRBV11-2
CASSLDLGELFF
TGTGCCAGCAGCTTAGATCTTGGAGAACTGTTTTTT
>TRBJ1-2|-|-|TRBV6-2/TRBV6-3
CASSSGQLYGYTF
TGTGCCAGCAGTTCAGGGCAGCTCTATGGCTACACCTTC
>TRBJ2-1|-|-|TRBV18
CASSPYQDTLRNEQFF
TGTGCCAGCTCACCGTATCAGGACACCCTAAGAAATGAGCAGTTCTTC
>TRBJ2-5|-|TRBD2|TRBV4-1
CASSQDSQRGQETQYF
TGCGCCAGCAGCCAAGATTCCCAGCGGGGCCAAGAGACCCAGTACTTC
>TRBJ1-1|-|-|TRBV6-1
CASSGAYGLNTEAFF
TGTGCCAGCAGTGGAGCTTATGGGCTGAACACTGAAGCTTTCTTT
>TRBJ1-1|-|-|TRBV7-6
CASSSTGNVAFF
TGTGCCAGCAGCTCAACAGGAAATGTAGCTTTCTTT
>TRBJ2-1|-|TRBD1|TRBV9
CASSVNLPGQNNEQFF
TGTGCCAGCAGCGTAAATCTCCCGGGACAGAACAATGAGCAGTTCTTC
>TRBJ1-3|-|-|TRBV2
CASMSNLGQKEITIYF
TGTGCCAGCATGTCGAATCTGGGACAAAAGGAAATCACCATATATTTT
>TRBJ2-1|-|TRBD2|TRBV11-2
CASSLLAGLYNEQFF
TGTGCCAGCAGCTTACTAGCGGGTCTGTACAATGAGCAGTTCTTC
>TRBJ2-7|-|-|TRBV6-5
CATSRSSAYEQYF
TGTGCCACCAGTAGGTCGAGCGCCTACGAGCAGTACTTC
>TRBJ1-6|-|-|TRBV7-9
CASSLSNYNSPLHF
TGTGCCAGCAGCTTATCCAACTATAATTCACCCCTCCACTTT
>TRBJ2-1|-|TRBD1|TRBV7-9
CASSLGAADRGPYNEQFF
TGTGCCAGCAGCTTAGGGGCAGCTGACAGGGGGCCCTACAATGAGCAGTTCTTC
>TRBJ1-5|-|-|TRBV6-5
CASTIDSYNQPQHF
TGTGCCAGCACAATCGACAGTTACAATCAGCCCCAGCATTTT
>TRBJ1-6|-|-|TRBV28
CASTHGGENSPLHF
TGTGCCAGCACTCACGGGGGGGAAAATTCACCCCTCCACTTT
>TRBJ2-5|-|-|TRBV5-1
CASSSGSTETQYF
TGCGCCAGCAGCTCAGGGTCCACGGAGACCCAGTACTTC
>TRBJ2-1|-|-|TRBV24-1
CATSETNNEQFF
TGTGCCACCAGTGAAACTAACAATGAGCAGTTCTTC
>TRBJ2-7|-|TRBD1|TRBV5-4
CASRSGTEESYEQYF
TGTGCCAGCAGATCCGGGACAGAAGAATCCTACGAGCAGTACTTC
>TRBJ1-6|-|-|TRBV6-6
CASAEGKGSANSPLHF
TGTGCCAGCGCCGAGGGCAAGGGCTCGGCTAATTCACCCCTCCACTTT
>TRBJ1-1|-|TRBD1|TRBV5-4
CASSQIGQGEAFF
TGTGCCAGCAGCCAAATAGGACAGGGCGAAGCTTTCTTT
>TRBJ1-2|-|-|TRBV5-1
CASSGKEGQDGGYTF
TGCGCCAGCAGTGGGAAAGAGGGCCAGGACGGGGGCTACACCTTC
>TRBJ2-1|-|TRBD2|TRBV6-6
CASSLRPGLARNEQFF
TGTGCCAGCAGTTTAAGACCGGGACTAGCGAGGAATGAGCAGTTCTTC
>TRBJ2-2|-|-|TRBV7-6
CASSLAAGSGELFF
TGTGCCAGCAGCTTAGCGGCGGGTAGCGGGGAGCTGTTTTTT
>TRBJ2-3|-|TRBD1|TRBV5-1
CASSLGQGGTDTQYF
TGCGCCAGCAGCTTGGGGCAGGGGGGCACAGATACGCAGTATTTT
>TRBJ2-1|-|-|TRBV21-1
CASTPGTGQFF
TGTGCCAGCACCCCGGGGACAGGGCAGTTCTTC
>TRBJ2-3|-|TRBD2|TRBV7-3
CASSPGLEADTQYF
TGTGCCAGCAGCCCCGGACTAGAGGCAGATACGCAGTATTTT
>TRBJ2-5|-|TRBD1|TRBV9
CASSVRDRGETQYF
TGTGCCAGCAGCGTTCGGGACAGGGGAGAGACCCAGTACTTC
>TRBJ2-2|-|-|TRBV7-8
CASSLDWGVPAGELFF
TGTGCCAGCAGCTTAGATTGGGGGGTGCCCGCCGGGGAGCTGTTTTTT
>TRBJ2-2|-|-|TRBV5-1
CASSFGIGVGELFF
TGCGCCAGCAGCTTTGGTATCGGGGTCGGGGAGCTGTTTTTT
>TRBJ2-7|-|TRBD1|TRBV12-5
CATFAGTGRHEQYF
TGTGCTACCTTCGCAGGGACAGGGCGGCACGAGCAGTACTTC
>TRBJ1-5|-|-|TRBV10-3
CAIQGHSNQPQHF
TGTGCCATCCAGGGACATAGCAATCAGCCCCAGCATTTT
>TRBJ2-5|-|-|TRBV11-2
CASSYAEDQTQYF
TGTGCCAGCAGCTATGCGGAGGATCAGACCCAGTACTTC
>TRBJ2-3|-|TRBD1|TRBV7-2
CASSKNRGTQYF
TGTGCCAGCAGCAAAAACAGGGGGACGCAGTATTTT
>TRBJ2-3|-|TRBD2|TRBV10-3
CAIGGAGGTDTQYF
TGTGCCATCGGAGGGGCGGGGGGGACAGATACGCAGTATTTT
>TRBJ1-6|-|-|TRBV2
CASREQTGYNSPLHF
TGTGCCAGCAGGGAACAAACAGGGTATAATTCACCCCTCCACTTT
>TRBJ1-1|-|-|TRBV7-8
CASSLADNWATEAFF
TGTGCCAGCAGCTTAGCCGACAACTGGGCGACTGAAGCTTTCTTT
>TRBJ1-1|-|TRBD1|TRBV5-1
CASSPGQGALNTEAFF
TGCGCCAGCAGCCCTGGACAGGGGGCACTGAACACTGAAGCTTTCTTT
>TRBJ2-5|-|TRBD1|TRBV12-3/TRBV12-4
CASTDRVETQYF
TGTGCCAGCACCGACAGGGTCGAGACCCAGTACTTC